This TCR beta chain is from a study of post-analysis software for immune sequencing data. Unique molecular identifiers tagged the TCR beta cDNA libraries. MiXCR, run by TCRdb on the PCR reads, gives a single entry per CDR3 protein. In the table there are about 200,000 distinct CDR3 sequences, 25% to 35% of which are singletons. Study findings and constraints: Diversity measured as normalized Chao1 was significantly lower in multiple sclerosis patients than in controls. Under F measure analysis, samples from one preparation batch co-clustered strongly. Included in a set of several TRBV segments more frequent in patients than controls were TRBV5-6, TRBV5-1 and TRBV20-1.

Germline CDR1 is SGHTA and CDR2 is FQGNSA. CDR3 length: 14 amino acids. Details on this clonotype: What it binds is not known. An end of the junction does not agree with germline; a read error may underlie this.

The TCR originated in a girl between 2 and 17 years old with multiple sclerosis. The V call is TRBV7-2, the J call TRBJ1-4, with TRBD1 matching 9 bases. Sequenced material: blood. The CDR3 region has the DNA TGTGCCAGCAGTCGGGACAGGGATAATGAAGAACTGTTTTTT. This encodes CASSRDRDNEELFF.